This T cell receptor beta chain is from a study of T-cell memory formation after mild COVID-19. The CDR3 loop spans 13 amino acids. Germline loops: CDR1 LGHNA, CDR2 YNFKEQ. The germline V and J ends were trimmed by 2 bases and 7 bases, with 9 bases remaining between them. Study-level points and caveats: Day 15 to 85 contracting clones showed balanced CD4/CD8; later expanders leaned CD4+.

This clonotype was detected ten times or more. The antigen is not known. MiXCR, applied by TCRdb to the 5' RACE reads, yields one record per CDR3 protein. The sample lists just over 400,000 distinct CDR3 sequences; more than 20% were seen once. The sample taken for sequencing was PBMCs or a T cell subset sorted from them (not recorded which). The TCR was taken from an adult woman who had mild COVID-19 (a few samples of this study predate the infection). Cell type and time point are not known. V gene TRBV4-2 combines with J gene TRBJ2-1; D may be TRBD1 (6 bases). The CDR3 protein is CASSQRGSNEQFF. The DNA for the CDR3 is TGTGCCAGCAGCCAAAGGGGGTCGAATGAGCAGTTCTTC.